This entry lists 27 T cell receptor beta chains sequenced from one sample in a study of blood T cells in healthy people across ages. For the second PCR, which ran for roughly 6 to 12 cycles, a sample-barcoded 5' primer and a J-beta primer mix were used. Via MiXCR, TCRdb re-called the 5' RACE reads, giving one row per CDR3 protein. The top ten clones hold under 8.5% of a sample with about 1.4 million distinct CDR3 sequences, approximately 59% of them seen once. What was sequenced was blood. These receptor sequences come from a man aged 18-30 years in good health.

The V gene is TRBV12-3 or TRBV12-4, the J gene TRBJ1-1, with unresolved D. V lost 1 base, J lost 6 bases, and 9 bases lay in between. The CDR3 loop spans 13 amino acids. The CDR3 DNA reads as TGTGCCAGCAGTTTAGGCTTGAGGTCTGAAGCTTTCTTT. It yields the protein CASSLGLRSEAFF.

This clonotype was counted between two and nine times. The chain has TRBV4-1 and TRBJ1-2; a possible D gene is TRBD1 (5 bases). Germline CDR1 and CDR2: MGHRA and YSYEKL. CDR3 length: 16 residues. Trimming pared 5 bases from V and 0 bases from J, leaving 16 bases between. The CDR3 region has the DNA TGCGCCAGCAGCAAAGGTGGGGGGGACCCTAACTATGGCTACACCTTC. It yields the protein CASSKGGGDPNYGYTF.

The chain employs TRBV5-6 and TRBJ1-2; TRBD1 is a possible D gene (5 bases). Trimming shortened V by 3 bases and J by 4 bases, and 13 bases separated the two germline ends. The CDR3 spans 14 residues. Germline lookup yields CDR1 SGHDT and CDR2 YYEEEE. In nucleotides, the CDR3 is TGTGCCAGCAGCTGGGACCTCGTCCGCTATGGCTACACCTTC. It encodes CASSWDLVRYGYTF.

The chain recombines TRBV3-1 with TRBJ2-4; TRBD2 is a possible D gene (5 bases). The CDR3 is made up of 17 amino acids. V dropped 6 bases and J dropped 2 bases, with 20 bases sitting between them. Looked up from germline, CDR1 is LGHDT and CDR2 is YNNKEL (reference sequence). CDR3 residues: CASSPPRTQRTKNIQYF. CDR3 nucleotide sequence: TGTGCCAGCAGTCCCCCGCGGACTCAGCGAACCAAAAACATTCAGTACTTC.

CDR3 in amino acids: CASSLGGLGADTQYF. CDR3 DNA sequence: TGTGCCAGCAGCTTGGGCGGGTTGGGGGCAGATACGCAGTATTTT. The V call is TRBV7-2, the J call TRBJ2-3; D could derive from TRBD1 or TRBD2 (5 bases each). The CDR3 has 15 residues. V lost 3 bases and J lost 4, with 14 bases in between. Germline V gene data show CDR1 as SGHTA and CDR2 as FQGNSA.

The chain is built from TRBV6-1 and TRBJ2-1; D remains ambiguous. The J call may be mistaken, given a closer DNA end match to TRBJ2-7. Germline V CDR1 and CDR2: MNHNS, SASEGT. This CDR3 region has 13 residues. Written as DNA, the CDR3 is TGTGCCAGCAGTGAAGCTGGGGTAGGCGAGCAGTACTTC. Translation: CASSEAGVGEQYF.

This clonotype was recorded a few times. The V and J genes are TRBV7-2 and TRBJ1-6; 7 bases are shared with TRBD1. Germline V lookup: CDR1 SGHTA, CDR2 FQGNSA. J lost 7 bases, V lost 5 bases, and 8 bases had no gene match. The CDR3 covers 15 residues. The CDR3 sequence is CASSLRGQLNSPLHF. In nucleotides, the CDR3 is TGTGCCAGCAGCCTTAGGGGACAGCTAAATTCACCCCTCCACTTT.

The chain has TRBV28 and TRBJ2-3, with 13 bases aligning to TRBD2. The CDR3 covers 18 residues. The J segment lost 4 bases and the V segment lost 3 bases, leaving 10 bases of the junction unmatched. Germline values: CDR1 MDHEN, CDR2 SYDVKM. The CDR3 DNA follows: TGTGCCAGCAGTTTGAAAGGGCGGACTAGCGGGGGTCCAGATACGCAGTATTTT. Translating gives CASSLKGRTSGGPDTQYF.

This chain joins TRBV27 and TRBJ1-1; D perhaps matches TRBD1 (5 bases). CDR3 length: 12 residues. Germline V gene lookup returns CDR1 MNHEY and CDR2 SMNVEV (reference sequence). V was shortened by 2 bases and J by 8 bases, with 9 bases between the two germline ends. CDR3 sequence reads: CASSLPRGEAFF. CDR3 bases: TGTGCCAGCAGTTTACCCCGGGGGGAAGCTTTCTTT.

The chain employs TRBV10-3 and TRBJ2-4, with D perhaps being TRBD1 or TRBD2 (5 bases each). V lost 3 bases, J lost 0 bases, and 12 bases lay in between. The CDR3 is made up of 16 amino acids. Looked up from germline, CDR1 is ENHRY and CDR2 is SYGVKD. The CDR3 sequence is CAISDRDQLAKNIQYF. DNA of the CDR3: TGTGCCATCAGTGATCGGGACCAGCTAGCCAAAAACATTCAGTACTTC.

The chain recombines TRBV7-9 with TRBJ2-1; 7 bases agree with TRBD2. This CDR3 has 15 residues. V lost 1 base and J lost 7; bases outside the gene matches: 7. Per the germline V gene, CDR1 is SEHNR and CDR2 is FQNEAQ (reference sequence). CDR3 sequence reads: CASSLVMRGKNEQFF. CDR3 DNA: TGTGCCAGCAGCTTAGTGATGCGGGGGAAGAATGAGCAGTTCTTC.

This chain joins TRBV14 and TRBJ1-4; perhaps TRBD1 as D (5 bases). The CDR3 is made up of 14 amino acids. V dropped 5 bases and J dropped 7 bases, with 14 bases sitting between them. CDR1 is SGHDN, CDR2 FVKESK, per germline. DNA of the CDR3: TGTGCCAGCAGCACGGAGAGGGGCGGTGAAAAACTGTTTTTT. Encoded protein: CASSTERGGEKLFF.

The chain recombines TRBV4-1 with TRBJ1-2; 8 nucleotides match TRBD1. The germline CDR1 and CDR2 sequences are MGHRA and YSYEKL. J lost 4 bases, V lost 0 bases, and 4 bases had no gene match. This CDR3 region has 15 residues. CDR3 DNA: TGCGCCAGCAGCCAAGAGACAGGGGAGATCTATGGCTACACCTTC. Translation: CASSQETGEIYGYTF.

The chain is built from TRBV16 and TRBJ2-7; unclear D gene. This CDR3 region has 15 residues. CDR1 KGHSY and CDR2 FQNENV come from the germline V gene. With 4 bases removed from V and 3 bases from J, the gap between germline ends came to 16 bases. The CDR3 here is CASSPMGMGYYEQYF. Here the CDR3 DNA reads TGTGCCAGCAGCCCCATGGGGATGGGGTACTACGAGCAGTACTTC.

The chain couples TRBV6-5 to TRBJ2-1; D possibly corresponds to TRBD2 (7 bases). V was shortened by 2 bases and J by 4 bases, with 18 bases between the two germline ends. CDR3 length equals 17 residues. Germline assignment: CDR1 MNHEY and CDR2 SVGAGI. The CDR3 DNA sequence: TGTGCCAGCAGTTACGACAGGCGACTAGCAGCATACAATGAGCAGTTCTTC. It translates to CASSYDRRLAAYNEQFF.

Here the CDR3 reads CASSPRDRYTQYF. The CDR3 nucleotides read TGTGCCAGCAGCCCCCGGGACCGATATACGCAGTATTTT. The genes are TRBV3-1 and TRBJ2-3; D is tentatively TRBD1 or TRBD2 (5 bases each). This CDR3 is built from 13 residues. CDR1 and CDR2 from the germline V gene are LGHDT and YNNKEL (reference sequence). Deletions cut 4 bases from V and 7 bases from J, with 12 bases between.

This clonotype was seen only a few times. The rearrangement joins TRBV13 to TRBJ2-5, with 10 bases lining up with TRBD1. V shed 5 bases and J 5 bases; nucleotides not matched to a gene: 8. The CDR3 runs to 15 residues. CDR1 PRHDT and CDR2 FYEKMQ come from the germline V gene (reference sequence). This CDR3 is CASSTRTGGGETQYF. The CDR3 DNA is TGTGCCAGCAGCACCAGGACAGGGGGTGGGGAGACCCAGTACTTC.

This clonotype showed up just a few times. This sequence joins TRBV12-3 or TRBV12-4 and TRBJ2-5, with D perhaps TRBD2 (7 bases). The V end was cut by 5 bases, the J end by 1 base, with 11 bases between. CDR3 size: 14 residues. Here the CDR3 reads CASSPGGPQETQYF. The CDR3 nucleotides read TGTGCCAGCAGTCCGGGGGGCCCCCAAGAGACCCAGTACTTC.

This chain joins TRBV5-1 and TRBJ2-1; TRBD1 might be the D (6 bases). Between the trimmed V and J ends, which lost 7 bases and 5 bases, there was a span of 10 bases. CDR1 and CDR2 (germline): SGHRS, YFSETQ. The CDR3 extends over 12 amino acids. CDR3: CASQDRHNEQFF. In nucleotides, the CDR3 is TGCGCCAGCCAGGACAGACACAATGAGCAGTTCTTC.

Worth noting for this clonotype: One junction end does not reproduce the germline sequence, and a read error may be involved. This chain uses TRBV27 with TRBJ2-1, with 10 bases matching TRBD1. The CDR3 consists of 16 residues. Germline lookup yields CDR1 MNHEY and CDR2 SMNVEV (reference sequence). CDR3 sequence: CASSLSGTGAYNGQFF. Here the CDR3 DNA reads TGTGCCAGCAGTCTCTCGGGGACAGGGGCCTACAATGGGCAGTTCTTC.

This clonotype was seen more than once but under ten times. The V and J genes are TRBV7-9 and TRBJ2-4; tentative D call: TRBD1 (6 bases). The J call is doubtful: the DNA matches TRBJ2-5 better. CDR1 is SEHNR and CDR2 is FQNEAQ in the germline V gene (reference sequence). CDR3 length: 16 amino acids. As DNA, the CDR3 is TGTGCCAGCAGCCCGGACAGATTAAGGTGGAAAGAGACCCAGTACTTC. This gives the protein CASSPDRLRWKETQYF.

A few counts support this clonotype. This sequence joins TRBV7-2 and TRBJ2-6; maybe TRBD1 (5 bases). This CDR3 contains 16 residues. The germline CDR1 and CDR2 sequences are SGHTA and FQGNSA. V was clipped by 5 bases and J by 2 bases, with 13 bases between them. The CDR3 DNA follows: TGTGCCAGCAGCGAACTGCAGGGTGCTGGGGCCAACGTCCTGACTTTC. Its protein is CASSELQGAGANVLTF.

This clonotype was detected only a few times. This chain joins TRBV20-1 and TRBJ2-1; 11 bases align to TRBD2. The germline V gene encodes CDR1 DFQATT and CDR2 SNEGSKA (reference sequence). There are 12 residues in the CDR3. J was trimmed by 10 bases and V by 6 bases; bases with no gene match: 5. CDR3 region: CSAQLAGDEQFF. The DNA of the CDR3 is TGCAGTGCCCAACTAGCGGGGGACGAGCAGTTCTTC.

The CDR3 bases are TGCAGCGTTATCGGGACAGGAGAGACCCAGTACTTC. The encoded protein is CSVIGTGETQYF. The V and J genes are TRBV29-1 and TRBJ2-5, with 8 nucleotides matching TRBD1. The germline V gene has CDR1 SQVTM and CDR2 ANQGSEA. This CDR3 is 12 amino acids long. With V trimmed by 5 bases and J by 4 bases, 3 bases remained unmatched.

This clonotype has only a few counts. The rearrangement joins TRBV12-3 or TRBV12-4 to TRBJ1-2; no firm D call. The CDR3 length is 15 residues. V lost 5 bases, J lost 0 bases, and 13 bases lay in between. CDR3 nucleotide sequence: TGTGCCAGCAGTGTAGGTTCTTTAGCTAACTATGGCTACACCTTC. The encoded protein is CASSVGSLANYGYTF.

The rearrangement uses TRBV6-1 and TRBJ2-5, with 10 positions matching TRBD2. The J call is uncertain, as TRBJ2-7 better fits the DNA end. CDR3 size: 15 residues. CDR1 is MNHNS and CDR2 is SASEGT in the germline V gene. The CDR3 DNA is TGTGCCAGCAGTACCTCTAGCGGGAGAATCTACGAGCAGTACTTC. Encoded protein: CASSTSSGRIYEQYF.

As DNA, the CDR3 is TGTGCCAGCAGTGAAGAGGTCGCTAACTATGGCTACACCTTC. Amino acids: CASSEEVANYGYTF. V gene TRBV6-1 combines with J gene TRBJ1-2, with D unclear. Germline values: CDR1 MNHNS, CDR2 SASEGT. The V gene lost 1 base and the J gene lost 0 bases, with 6 bases spanning the gap. The CDR3 runs to 14 residues.